Listed below are T cell receptor beta chains from one sample, sequenced in a study of T cells in Graves' hyperthyroidism and ophthalmopathy. TCRdb reprocessed the multiplex PCR reads with MiXCR, giving one entry per CDR3 protein. This repertoire shows 450,000 to 500,000 distinct CDR3 sequences, about 20% found once; its top ten account for approximately 54%. Specimen: blood. Receptors were obtained from a woman aged 65 to 85 with Graves' ophthalmopathy. The CDR3 runs from the conserved cysteine through the conserved F or W. A D gene is named only where the DNA matches it firmly. Not every row has a clone size; where given, it reads once, few, many or a size class.

d_call	clone_size	v_call	j_call	cdr3_aa	cdr3_nt
.	few	TRBV2	TRBJ2-7	CASSEAGRGGYEQYF	TGTGCCAGCAGTGAAGCTGGCAGGGGAGGCTACGAGCAGTACTTC
TRBD1	.	TRBV7-7	TRBJ2-2	CASRPDREDTGELFF	TGTGCTAGCAGACCGGACAGGGAGGACACCGGGGAGCTGTTTTTT
TRBD1	.	TRBV30	TRBJ2-3	CAWSVGTESTDTQYF	TGTGCCTGGAGTGTAGGGACAGAAAGCACAGATACGCAGTATTTT
.	few	TRBV30	TRBJ1-2	CAWTTGGRGSGYTF	TGTGCCTGGACCACGGGGGGAAGGGGTAGTGGCTACACCTTC
.	few	TRBV28	TRBJ2-7	CASSFSYYEQYF	TGTGCCAGCAGTTTCTCATATTACGAGCAGTACTTC
TRBD1	few	TRBV5-1	TRBJ2-7	CASSPDRAEYEQYF	TGCGCCAGCAGCCCCGACAGGGCAGAGTACGAGCAGTACTTC
TRBD1	.	TRBV19	TRBJ2-7	CASSGGTGSSNYEQYF	TGTGCCAGTAGTGGCGGGACAGGGTCAAGCAACTACGAGCAGTACTTC
.	.	TRBV20-1	TRBJ1-5	CSARQDREPQHF	TGCAGTGCTAGACAGGATCGGGAGCCCCAGCATTTT
TRBD2	few	TRBV10-3	TRBJ2-7	CAINGEGSSYEQYF	TGTGCCATCAACGGGGAGGGGAGCTCCTACGAGCAGTACTTC
.	many	TRBV6-2/TRBV6-3	TRBJ1-2	CASSPGPGGYTF	TGTGCCAGCAGCCCCGGCCCAGGAGGCTACACCTTC
.	many	TRBV12-3/TRBV12-4	TRBJ1-3	CASSLNNPGAGNTIYF	TGTGCCAGCAGTTTAAACAATCCCGGGGCGGGAAACACCATATATTTT
.	.	TRBV12-3/TRBV12-4	TRBJ1-3	CASSFGRPSSGNTIYF	TGTGCCAGCAGTTTCGGCAGGCCCAGCTCTGGAAACACCATATATTTT
TRBD2	.	TRBV4-3	TRBJ2-1	CASSQTSGSANEQFF	TGCGCCAGCAGCCAAACTAGCGGGAGTGCAAATGAGCAGTTCTTC
.	few	TRBV7-9	TRBJ2-1	CASSLVSAYSYNEQFF	TGTGCCAGCAGCTTAGTTAGCGCCTACTCCTACAATGAGCAGTTCTTC
.	.	TRBV3-1	TRBJ1-2	CASSDRRRGYYTF	TGTGCCAGCAGCGACCGGCGGAGAGGGTACTACACCTTC
.	.	TRBV14	TRBJ1-1	CASSQRVTEAFF	TGTGCCAGCAGCCAACGGGTCACTGAAGCTTTCTTT
TRBD1	.	TRBV7-8	TRBJ2-7	CASSTTGGRYEQYF	TGTGCCAGCAGCACGACAGGGGGCCGCTACGAGCAGTACTTC
TRBD1	many	TRBV28	TRBJ2-5	CASSPQGQGAKTQYF	TGTGCCAGCAGTCCACAGGGACAGGGGGCCAAGACCCAGTACTTC
.	.	TRBV7-9	TRBJ1-4	CASSQTPEKLFF	TGTGCCAGCAGCCAGACCCCGGAAAAACTGTTTTTT
TRBD2	.	TRBV7-8	TRBJ2-5	CASSHPGLQETQYF	TGTGCCAGCAGCCATCCGGGACTACAAGAGACCCAGTACTTC
TRBD2	many	TRBV20-1	TRBJ2-1	CSARGLAGRTYNEQFF	TGCAGTGCTAGGGGGCTAGCGGGGAGAACCTACAATGAGCAGTTCTTC
.	many	TRBV6-1	TRBJ1-1	CASKTGPTEAFF	TGTGCCAGCAAGACAGGACCCACTGAAGCTTTCTTT
TRBD1	.	TRBV20-1	TRBJ2-7	CSASPRTGHYEQYF	TGCAGTGCTAGTCCAAGGACAGGCCACTACGAGCAGTACTTC